This T cell receptor beta chain was recovered during a study of blood T cell repertoires in COVID-19. Study background: Acute and convalescent COVID-19 specimens originated in the United States, Italy and Spain. Sources were T cells, B-cell-depleted T cells, or PBMCs; the material itself was cDNA or gDNA.

As regards this clone: Other DNA sequences in the sample encode the same CDR3.

Under the authors' procedure: Reference gene primer amplification yielded estimated nucleated cell counts. Clones were read by immunoSEQ multiplex PCR, and TCRdb kept only the in-frame ones, dropping some. D and trimming come from the DNA, and the V and J calls and clone size come from that table. The data contain about 260,000 clones, approximately 85% of them singletons. Germline assignment: CDR1 SGHRS and CDR2 YFSETQ. J was trimmed by 1 base and V by 1 base; bases with no gene match: 5. This CDR3 has 16 residues. The source material was peripheral blood. This clonotype was obtained from a human donor in a cohort sampled during active COVID-19. This rearrangement joins TRBV5-1 to TRBJ2-3; 8 bases agree with TRBD2. CDR3: CASSLRLAGGTDTQYF. As DNA, the CDR3 is TGCGCCAGCAGCTTGAGGCTAGCGGGCGGCACAGATACGCAGTATTTT.